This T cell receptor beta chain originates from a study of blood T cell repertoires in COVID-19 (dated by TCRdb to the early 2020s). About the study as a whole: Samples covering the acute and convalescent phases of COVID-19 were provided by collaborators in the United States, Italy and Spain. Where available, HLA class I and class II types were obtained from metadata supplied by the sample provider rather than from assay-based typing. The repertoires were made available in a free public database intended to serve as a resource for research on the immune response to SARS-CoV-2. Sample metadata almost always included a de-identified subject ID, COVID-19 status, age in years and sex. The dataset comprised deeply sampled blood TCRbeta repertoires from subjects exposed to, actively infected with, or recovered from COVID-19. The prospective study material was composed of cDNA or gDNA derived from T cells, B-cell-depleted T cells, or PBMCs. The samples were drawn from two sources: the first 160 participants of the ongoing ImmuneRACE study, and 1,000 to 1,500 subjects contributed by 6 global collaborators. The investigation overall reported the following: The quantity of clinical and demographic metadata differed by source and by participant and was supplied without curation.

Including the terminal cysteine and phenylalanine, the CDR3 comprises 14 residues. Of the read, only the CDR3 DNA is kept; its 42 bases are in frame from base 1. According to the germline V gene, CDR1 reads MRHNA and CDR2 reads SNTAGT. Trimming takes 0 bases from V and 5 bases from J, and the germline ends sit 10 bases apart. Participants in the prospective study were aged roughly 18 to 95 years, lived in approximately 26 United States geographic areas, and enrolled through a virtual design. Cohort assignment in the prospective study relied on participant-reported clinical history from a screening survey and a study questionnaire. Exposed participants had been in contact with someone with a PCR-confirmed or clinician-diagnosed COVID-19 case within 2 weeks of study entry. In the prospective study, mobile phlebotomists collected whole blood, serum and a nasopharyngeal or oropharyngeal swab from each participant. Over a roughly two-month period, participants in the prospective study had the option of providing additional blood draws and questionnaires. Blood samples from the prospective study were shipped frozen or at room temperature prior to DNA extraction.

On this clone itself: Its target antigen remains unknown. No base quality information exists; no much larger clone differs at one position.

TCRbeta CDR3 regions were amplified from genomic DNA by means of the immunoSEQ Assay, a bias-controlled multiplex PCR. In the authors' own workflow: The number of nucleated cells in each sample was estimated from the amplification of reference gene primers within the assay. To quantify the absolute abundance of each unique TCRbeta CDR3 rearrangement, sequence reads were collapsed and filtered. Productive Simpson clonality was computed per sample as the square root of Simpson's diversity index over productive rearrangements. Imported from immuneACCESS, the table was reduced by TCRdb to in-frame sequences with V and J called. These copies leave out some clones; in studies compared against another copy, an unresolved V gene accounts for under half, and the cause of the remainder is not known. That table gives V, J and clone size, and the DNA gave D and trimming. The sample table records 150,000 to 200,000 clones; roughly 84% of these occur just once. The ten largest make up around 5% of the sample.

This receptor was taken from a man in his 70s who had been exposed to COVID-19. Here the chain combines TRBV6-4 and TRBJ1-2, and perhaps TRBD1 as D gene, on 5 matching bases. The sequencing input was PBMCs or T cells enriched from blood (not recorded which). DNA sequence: TGTGCCAGCAGTGACTCTCCGGGGGGTTATGGCTACACCTTC. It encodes CASSDSPGGYGYTF.